The next 9 T cell receptor beta chains were all read from a single sample in a study of blood T cell repertoires in COVID-19. The data were produced by immunoSEQ multiplex PCR, yet TCRdb's version contains in-frame clones alone and is incomplete. The repertoire holds under 250,000 clones, roughly four fifths seen once, with 4.8% in the top ten. Material for sequencing was PBMCs or T cells enriched from blood (not recorded which). The receptor set was obtained from a woman aged 45-65 years who had been exposed to COVID-19.

This clone was observed a handful of times. This chain uses TRBV5-1 with TRBJ2-7, with 10 bases identical to TRBD1. CDR3 length: 14 residues. V dropped 4 bases and J dropped 5; count of bases not matched to a gene: 6. From germline, CDR1 is SGHRS and CDR2 YFSETQ. The DNA for the CDR3 is TGCGCCAGCAGCGCATCCGGGACAGGGGACGAGCAGTACTTC. This translates into CASSASGTGDEQYF.

The J gene is TRBJ1-3, the V gene TRBV9; no reliable D call. Germline lookup yields CDR1 SGDLS and CDR2 YYNGEE. The ends were cut back, 3 bases at V and 0 bases at J, with 10 bases in the middle. This CDR3 contains 15 residues. CDR3 region: CASSEEGLSGNTIYF. The CDR3 coding sequence is TGTGCCAGCAGCGAAGAGGGTCTCTCTGGAAACACCATATATTTT.

The chain uses TRBV2 and TRBJ1-1, with 7 bases matching TRBD1. The CDR3 length is 13 residues. The germline V gene encodes CDR1 SNHLY and CDR2 FYNNEI. V lost 8 bases and J lost 7; bases outside the gene matches: 10. The chain's CDR3 is CASQKGAKIEAFF. The CDR3 bases are TGTGCCAGCCAGAAGGGGGCAAAGATTGAAGCTTTCTTT.

This clone appeared once. This sequence joins TRBV7-2 and TRBJ1-5; TRBD1 matches at 10 bases. The CDR3 is made up of 14 amino acids. Germline-derived CDR1 and CDR2 are SGHTA and FQGNSA. V gave up 5 bases and J gave up 6 bases; unmatched junction bases: 4. The CDR3 DNA reads TGTGCCAGCAGCCCCGGGGACAGGGGTCAGCCCCAGCATTTT. It translates to CASSPGDRGQPQHF.

V usage is TRBV11-2 and J usage is TRBJ1-1; maybe TRBD1 (6 bases). V lost 5 bases to trimming and J lost 1 base, with 23 bases between them. The CDR3 has 18 residues. Germline V gene sequence: CDR1 SGHAT, CDR2 FQNNGV. The CDR3 loop reads CASSPGGTSARANTEAFF. The CDR3 DNA is TGTGCCAGCAGCCCCGGGGGGACATCCGCGAGGGCGAACACTGAAGCTTTCTTT.

The chain combines TRBV5-8 with TRBJ1-5; D is undetermined. This CDR3 spans 15 amino acids. V lost 6 bases and J lost 0, with 13 bases in between. CDR1 SGHTS and CDR2 YDEGEE come from the germline V gene. The DNA for the CDR3 is TGTGCCAGCAACCACGGGTCATATAGCAATCAGCCCCAGCATTTT. Its translation is CASNHGSYSNQPQHF.

This sequence joins TRBV29-1 and TRBJ2-5, with D possibly matching TRBD2 (5 bases). Germline CDR1 is SQVTM and CDR2 is ANQGSEA. The CDR3 runs to 13 residues. V lost 6 bases and J lost 5, with 16 bases in between. In DNA form, the CDR3 reads TGCAGCGTGAGGACTCGTATGCGGGAGACCCAGTACTTC. This codes for CSVRTRMRETQYF.

The rearrangement links TRBV4-3 to TRBJ2-3; TRBD2 agrees at 7 bases. Germline CDR1 and CDR2: LGHNA and YSLEER. The CDR3 length is 16 residues. After removal of 0 bases from V and 1 base from J, the junction contained 4 bases not matched to a gene. Written as DNA, the CDR3 is TGCGCCAGCAGCCAAGAATGGGGAGGGGGCACAGATACGCAGTATTTT. Translating it yields CASSQEWGGGTDTQYF.

The rearrangement links TRBV19 to TRBJ1-5; no firm D call. The germline V gene has CDR1 LNHDA and CDR2 SQIVND (reference sequence). Trimming cost V 7 bases and J 5 bases, with 21 bases left between them. The CDR3 contains 16 residues. The CDR3 region has the DNA TGTGCCAGTACCCGTCCCGGGGTTACGGGAGATCAGCCCCAGCATTTT. The encoded protein is CASTRPGVTGDQPQHF.